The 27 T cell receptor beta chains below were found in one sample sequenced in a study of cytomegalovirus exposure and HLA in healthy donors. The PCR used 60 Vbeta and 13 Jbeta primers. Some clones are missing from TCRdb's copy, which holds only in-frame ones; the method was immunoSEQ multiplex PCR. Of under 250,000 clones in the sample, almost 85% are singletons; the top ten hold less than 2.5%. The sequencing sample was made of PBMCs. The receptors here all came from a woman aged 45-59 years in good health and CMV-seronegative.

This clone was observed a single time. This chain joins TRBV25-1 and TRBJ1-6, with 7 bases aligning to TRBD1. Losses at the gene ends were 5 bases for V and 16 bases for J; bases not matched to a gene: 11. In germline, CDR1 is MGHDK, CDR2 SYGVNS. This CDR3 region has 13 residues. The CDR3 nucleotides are TGTGCCAGCAGTTTCGCCAGGGGGACAAGGCTCCACTTT. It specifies CASSFARGTRLHF.

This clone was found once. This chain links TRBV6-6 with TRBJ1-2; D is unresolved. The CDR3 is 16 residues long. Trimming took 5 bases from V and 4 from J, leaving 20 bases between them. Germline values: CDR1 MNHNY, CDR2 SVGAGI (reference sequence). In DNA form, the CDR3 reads TGTGCCAGCAGTCAGGACTCTCTCGGAAGTAGCTATGGCTACACCTTC. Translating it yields CASSQDSLGSSYGYTF.

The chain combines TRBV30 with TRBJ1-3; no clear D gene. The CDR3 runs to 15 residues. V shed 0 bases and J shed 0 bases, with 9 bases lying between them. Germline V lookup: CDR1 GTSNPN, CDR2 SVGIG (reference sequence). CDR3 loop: CAWSVGHSSGNTIYF. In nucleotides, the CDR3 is TGTGCCTGGAGTGTGGGCCACTCCTCTGGAAACACCATATATTTT.

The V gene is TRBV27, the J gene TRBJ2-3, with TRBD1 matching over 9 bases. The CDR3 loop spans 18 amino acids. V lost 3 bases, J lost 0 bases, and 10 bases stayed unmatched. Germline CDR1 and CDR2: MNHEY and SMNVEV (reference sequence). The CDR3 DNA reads TGTGCCAGCAGTTTCGGGACAGGGCTCCCGCCTAGCACAGATACGCAGTATTTT. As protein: CASSFGTGLPPSTDTQYF.

The CDR3 bases are TGTGCCAGCAGTCCCGGTCCCACGTATGGGGCCAACGTCCTGACTTTC. Protein: CASSPGPTYGANVLTF. V is TRBV27 and J is TRBJ2-6; the D is unclear. CDR1 and CDR2 from the germline V gene are MNHEY and SMNVEV (reference sequence). The CDR3 has 16 amino acids. The ends were cut back, 5 bases at V and 3 bases at J, with 14 bases in the middle.

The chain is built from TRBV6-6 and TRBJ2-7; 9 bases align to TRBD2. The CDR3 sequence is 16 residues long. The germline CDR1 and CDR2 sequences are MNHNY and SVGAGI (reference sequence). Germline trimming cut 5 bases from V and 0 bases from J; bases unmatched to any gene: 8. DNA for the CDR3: TGTGCCAGCAGTACTGGGGCTAGCGGGGCCTCCTACGAGCAGTACTTC. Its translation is CASSTGASGASYEQYF.

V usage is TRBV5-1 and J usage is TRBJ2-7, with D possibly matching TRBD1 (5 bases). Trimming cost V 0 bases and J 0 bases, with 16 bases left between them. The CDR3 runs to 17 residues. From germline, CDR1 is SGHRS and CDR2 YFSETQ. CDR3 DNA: TGCGCCAGCAGCTTGGCCCGGACACTTTCGAGCTCCTACGAGCAGTACTTC. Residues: CASSLARTLSSSYEQYF. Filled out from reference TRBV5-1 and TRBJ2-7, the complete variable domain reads KAGVTQTPRYLIKTRGQQVTLSCSPISGHRSVSWYQQTPGQGLQFLFEYFSETQRNKGNFPGRFSGRQFSNSRSEMNVSTLELGDSALYLCASSLARTLSSSYEQYFGPGTRLTVT.

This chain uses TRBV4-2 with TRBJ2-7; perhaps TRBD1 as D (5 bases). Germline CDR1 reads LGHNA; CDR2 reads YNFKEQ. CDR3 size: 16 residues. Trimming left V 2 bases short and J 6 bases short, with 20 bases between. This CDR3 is CASSQKPGQIKGEQYF. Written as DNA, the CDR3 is TGTGCCAGCAGCCAAAAGCCTGGACAAATCAAAGGCGAGCAGTACTTC.

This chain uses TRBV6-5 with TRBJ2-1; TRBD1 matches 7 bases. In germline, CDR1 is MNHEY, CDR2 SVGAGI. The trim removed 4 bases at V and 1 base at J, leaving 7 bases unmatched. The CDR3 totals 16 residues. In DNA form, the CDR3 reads TGTGCCAGCAGTTCTAGGACAGGCCCTTCCTACAATGAGCAGTTCTTC. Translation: CASSSRTGPSYNEQFF.

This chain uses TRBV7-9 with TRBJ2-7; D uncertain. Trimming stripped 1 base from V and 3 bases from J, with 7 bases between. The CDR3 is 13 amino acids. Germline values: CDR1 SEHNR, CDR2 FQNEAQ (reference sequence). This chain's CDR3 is CASSLENSYEQYF. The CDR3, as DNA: TGTGCCAGCAGCTTAGAGAACAGCTACGAGCAGTACTTC.

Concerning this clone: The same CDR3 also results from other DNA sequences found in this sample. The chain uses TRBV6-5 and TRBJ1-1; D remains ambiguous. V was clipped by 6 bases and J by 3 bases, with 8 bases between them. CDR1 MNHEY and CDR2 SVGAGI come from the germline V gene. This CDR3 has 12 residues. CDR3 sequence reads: CASSSRYTEAFF. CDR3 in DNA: TGTGCCAGCAGCTCCAGATACACTGAAGCTTTCTTT.

The CDR3 DNA reads TGTGCCAGTAGCCCAGGGAGACAGGGGGGCAATCAGCCCCAGCATTTT. Protein: CASSPGRQGGNQPQHF. The chain employs TRBV19 and TRBJ1-5, with 9 bases aligning to TRBD1. V shed 6 bases and J 2 bases; nucleotides not matched to a gene: 8. The CDR3 has 16 amino acids. The germline gives CDR1 LNHDA, CDR2 SQIVND (reference sequence).

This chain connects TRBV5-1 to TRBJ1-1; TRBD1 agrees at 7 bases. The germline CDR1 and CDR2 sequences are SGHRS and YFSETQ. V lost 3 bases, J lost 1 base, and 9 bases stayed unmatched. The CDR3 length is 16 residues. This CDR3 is CASSSPDRDRNTEAFF. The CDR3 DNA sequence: TGCGCCAGCAGCTCCCCCGACAGGGATAGGAACACTGAAGCTTTCTTT.

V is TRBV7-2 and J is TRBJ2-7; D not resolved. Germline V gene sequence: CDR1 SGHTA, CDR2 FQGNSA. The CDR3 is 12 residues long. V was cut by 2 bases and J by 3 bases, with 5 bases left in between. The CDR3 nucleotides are TGTGCCAGCAGCTTAAATATCTACGAGCAGTACTTC. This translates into CASSLNIYEQYF.

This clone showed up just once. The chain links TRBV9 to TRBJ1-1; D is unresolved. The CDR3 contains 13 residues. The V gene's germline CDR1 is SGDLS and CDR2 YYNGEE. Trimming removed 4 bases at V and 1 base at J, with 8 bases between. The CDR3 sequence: CASSPRENTEAFF. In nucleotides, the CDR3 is TGTGCCAGCAGCCCGAGGGAGAACACTGAAGCTTTCTTT.

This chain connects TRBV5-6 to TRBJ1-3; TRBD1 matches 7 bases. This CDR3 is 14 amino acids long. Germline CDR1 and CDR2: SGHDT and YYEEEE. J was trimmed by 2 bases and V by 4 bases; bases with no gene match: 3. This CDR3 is CASSRGQTGNTIYF. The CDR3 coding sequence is TGTGCCAGCAGCCGGGGACAGACTGGAAACACCATATATTTT.

CDR3 sequence (DNA): TGTGCCAGCAGCGTTCCCGGGACAGGGGTAAACGAGCAGTACTTC. Protein: CASSVPGTGVNEQYF. The chain carries TRBV7-8 and TRBJ2-5; 10 positions match TRBD1. The assigned J gene may be wrong: the sequence end matches TRBJ2-7 better. The CDR3 covers 15 residues. CDR1 is SGHVS and CDR2 is FQNEAQ in the germline V gene.

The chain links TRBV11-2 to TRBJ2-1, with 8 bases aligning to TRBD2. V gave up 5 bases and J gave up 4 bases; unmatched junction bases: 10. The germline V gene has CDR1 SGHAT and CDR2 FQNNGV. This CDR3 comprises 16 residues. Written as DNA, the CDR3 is TGTGCCAGCAGCACGGGGGGGCTAGCGGCGTACAATGAGCAGTTCTTC. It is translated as CASSTGGLAAYNEQFF.

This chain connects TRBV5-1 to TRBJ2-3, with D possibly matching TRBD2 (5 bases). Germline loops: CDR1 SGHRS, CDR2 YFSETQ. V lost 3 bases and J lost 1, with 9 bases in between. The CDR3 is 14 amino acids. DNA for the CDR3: TGCGCCAGCAGCTCTATTAGCGGCACAGATACGCAGTATTTT. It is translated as CASSSISGTDTQYF.

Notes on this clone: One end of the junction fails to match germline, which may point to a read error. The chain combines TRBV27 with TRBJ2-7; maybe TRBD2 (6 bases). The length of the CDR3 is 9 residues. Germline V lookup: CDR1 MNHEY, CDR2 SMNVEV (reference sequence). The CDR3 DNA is TGTGCCAGCATCCCGGACCTAGCGTTC. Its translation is CASIPDLAF.

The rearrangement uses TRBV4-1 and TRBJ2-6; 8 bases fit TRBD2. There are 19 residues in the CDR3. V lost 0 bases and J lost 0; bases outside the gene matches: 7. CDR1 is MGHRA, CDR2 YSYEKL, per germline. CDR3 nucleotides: TGCGCCAGCAGCCAAGACACGGGAGGGTTCAGCTCTGGGGCCAACGTCCTGACTTTC. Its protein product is CASSQDTGGFSSGANVLTF.

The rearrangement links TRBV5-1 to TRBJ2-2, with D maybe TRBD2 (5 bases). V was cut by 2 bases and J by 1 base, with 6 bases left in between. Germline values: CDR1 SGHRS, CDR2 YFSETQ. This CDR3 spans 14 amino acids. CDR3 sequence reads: CASSFRGNTGELFF. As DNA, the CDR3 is TGCGCCAGCAGCTTTCGGGGGAACACCGGGGAGCTGTTTTTT.

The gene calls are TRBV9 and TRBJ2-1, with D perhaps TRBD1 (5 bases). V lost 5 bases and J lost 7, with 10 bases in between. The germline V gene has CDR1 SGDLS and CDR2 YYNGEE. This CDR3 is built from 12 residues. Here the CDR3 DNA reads TGTGCCAGCAGGGGGCGGTCAAATGAGCAGTTCTTC. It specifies CASRGRSNEQFF.

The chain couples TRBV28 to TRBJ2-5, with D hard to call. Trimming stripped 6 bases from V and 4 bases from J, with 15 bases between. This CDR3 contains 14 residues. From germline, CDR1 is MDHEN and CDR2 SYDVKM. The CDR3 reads CASSPPDTSETQYF. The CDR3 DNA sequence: TGTGCCAGCAGCCCCCCTGACACGTCAGAGACCCAGTACTTC. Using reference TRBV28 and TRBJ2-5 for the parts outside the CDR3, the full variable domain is DVKVTQSSRYLVKRTGEKVFLECVQDMDHENMFWYRQDPGLGLRLIYFSYDVKMKEKGDIPEGYSVSREKKERFSLILESASTNQTSMYLCASSPPDTSETQYFGPGTRLLVL.

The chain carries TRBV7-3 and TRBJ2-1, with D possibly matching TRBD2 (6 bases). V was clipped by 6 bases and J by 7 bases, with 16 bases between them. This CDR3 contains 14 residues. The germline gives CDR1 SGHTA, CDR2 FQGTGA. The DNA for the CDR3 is TGTGCCAGCAGTCCTCCGGGAGCGAAAAATGAGCAGTTCTTC. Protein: CASSPPGAKNEQFF.

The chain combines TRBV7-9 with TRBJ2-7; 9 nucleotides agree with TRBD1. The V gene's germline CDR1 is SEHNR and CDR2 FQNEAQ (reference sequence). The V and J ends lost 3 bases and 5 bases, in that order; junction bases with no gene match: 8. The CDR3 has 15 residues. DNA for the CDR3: TGTGCCAGCAGCTTTGACAGGGGGAGTCGGGACGAGCAGTACTTC. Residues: CASSFDRGSRDEQYF.

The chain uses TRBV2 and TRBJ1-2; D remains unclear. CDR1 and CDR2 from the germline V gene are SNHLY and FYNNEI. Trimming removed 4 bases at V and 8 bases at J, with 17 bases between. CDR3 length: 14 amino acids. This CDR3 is CASSAFNGGSGYTF. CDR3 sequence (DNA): TGTGCCAGCAGTGCTTTCAACGGTGGGAGCGGCTACACCTTC.